The entry that follows covers one T cell receptor (beta chain) sequence. This specimen comes from a study of blood T cell repertoires in COVID-19. The V segment lost 6 bases and the J segment 2 bases; nucleotides outside the gene matches: 3. The CDR3 runs 15 residues. Germline loops: CDR1 KGHSH, CDR2 LQKENI. Profiling relied on immunoSEQ multiplex PCR, and the TCRdb table lists in-frame clones only, not all of them. The sample has about 480,000 clones; 85% to 90% are singletons. What was sequenced was peripheral blood. V usage is TRBV18 and J usage is TRBJ2-3; 12 positions agree with TRBD2. This TCR was recovered from a woman aged 45-65 years with COVID-19, enrolled during active disease. The CDR3 DNA reads TGTGCCAGCTCTCGGACTAGCGGGGTCACAGATACGCAGTATTTT. This gives the protein CASSRTSGVTDTQYF. Full variable domain (remainder filled in from reference TRBV18 and TRBJ2-3): NAGVMQNPRHLVRRRGQEARLRCSPMKGHSHVYWYRQLPEEGLKFMVYLQKENIIDESGMPKERFSAEFPKEGPSILRIQQVVRGDSAAYFCASSRTSGVTDTQYFGPGTRLTVL.